This is a list of T cell receptor beta chains from one sample in a study of T-cell reconstitution after alpha-beta-depleted transplantation in children. TCRdb reprocessed the PCR reads with MiXCR, giving one entry per CDR3 protein. This table holds a few hundred thousand distinct CDR3 sequences, around 9.9% found once. Here the sequenced sample was PBMCs from the stem cell graft donor, taken from the stem cell graft. These receptors originate from a human donor who donated a stem cell graft to a child with acute myeloid leukemia. Both conserved end residues are part of each CDR3. A D gene is named only where the DNA matches it firmly. Size is stated for part of the rows, as once, few or many counts, or as a class when the clone is expanded.

D: NA; V: TRBV20-1; J: TRBJ2-1; size: few; CDR3: CSALAIPPSDEQFF; DNA: TGCAGTGCTCTTGCCATACCACCAAGCGATGAGCAGTTCTTC
D: NA; V: TRBV15; J: TRBJ2-2; size: NA; CDR3: CATSRVPSPDTGELFF; DNA: TGTGCCACCAGCAGAGTTCCTAGCCCCGACACCGGGGAGCTGTTTTTT
D: NA; V: TRBV5-1; J: TRBJ1-2; size: few; CDR3: CASSSTSTEVGGYTF; DNA: TGCGCCAGCAGCTCTACCTCGACGGAGGTAGGAGGCTACACCTTC
D: NA; V: TRBV20-1; J: TRBJ1-5; size: few; CDR3: CSARQGPNQPQHF; DNA: TGCAGTGCTAGACAGGGCCCGAATCAGCCCCAGCATTTT
D: TRBD1; V: TRBV6-1; J: TRBJ1-6; size: NA; CDR3: CASRGDRGYNSPLHF; DNA: TGTGCCAGCAGGGGGGACAGGGGCTATAATTCACCCCTCCACTTT
D: NA; V: TRBV12-3/TRBV12-4; J: TRBJ1-5; size: few; CDR3: CASSLVGAGNSNQPQHF; DNA: TGTGCCAGCAGTTTAGTGGGCGCTGGGAATAGCAATCAGCCCCAGCATTTT
D: NA; V: TRBV20-1; J: TRBJ1-2; size: many; CDR3: CSARDGSGGYTF; DNA: TGCAGTGCTAGAGATGGGAGTGGTGGCTACACCTTC
D: TRBD2; V: TRBV7-6; J: TRBJ2-5; size: few; CDR3: CASSSTSGGSFIQETQYF; DNA: TGTGCCAGCAGCTCGACTAGCGGGGGGTCCTTCATCCAAGAGACCCAGTACTTC
D: TRBD1; V: TRBV6-5; J: TRBJ1-2; size: NA; CDR3: CASSYSDRGGGYTF; DNA: TGTGCCAGCAGTTACTCGGACAGGGGAGGTGGCTACACCTTC
D: NA; V: TRBV7-3; J: TRBJ2-2; size: NA; CDR3: CTSSQGGTGELFF; DNA: TGTACCAGCAGCCAAGGGGGGACCGGGGAGCTGTTTTTT
D: TRBD2; V: TRBV7-2; J: TRBJ2-3; size: few; CDR3: CASSLDAGGWTDTQYF; DNA: TGTGCCAGCAGCTTAGACGCGGGAGGATGGACAGATACGCAGTATTTT
D: NA; V: TRBV30; J: TRBJ2-5; size: NA; CDR3: CAWSEQGRETQYF; DNA: TGTGCCTGGAGTGAACAGGGTAGAGAGACCCAGTACTTC
D: NA; V: TRBV7-8; J: TRBJ1-6; size: NA; CDR3: CASSSQGEYNSPLHF; DNA: TGTGCCAGCAGCTCACAAGGGGAATATAATTCACCCCTCCACTTT
D: TRBD1; V: TRBV15; J: TRBJ1-2; size: NA; CDR3: CATYRGVDGTGEANYGYTF; DNA: TGTGCCACCTATCGGGGTGTAGATGGGACAGGAGAAGCTAACTATGGCTACACCTTC
D: TRBD2; V: TRBV28; J: TRBJ2-1; size: few; CDR3: CASSFTGTNNEQFF; DNA: TGTGCCAGCAGTTTCACCGGGACTAACAATGAGCAGTTCTTC
D: NA; V: TRBV12-3/TRBV12-4; J: TRBJ2-1; size: NA; CDR3: CASSLGQGDEQFF; DNA: TGTGCCAGCAGTTTGGGTCAGGGAGATGAGCAGTTCTTC
D: NA; V: TRBV12-3/TRBV12-4; J: TRBJ2-3; size: NA; CDR3: CASRSSQSHLGEYF; DNA: TGTGCCAGCAGATCCAGCCAGAGTCACTTAGGCGAGTATTTT
D: NA; V: TRBV7-6; J: TRBJ2-1; size: NA; CDR3: CASSPLEGHEQFF; DNA: TGTGCCAGCAGCCCCCTCGAGGGCCATGAGCAGTTCTTC
D: NA; V: TRBV5-1; J: TRBJ1-1; size: many; CDR3: CASTVQGNTEAFF; DNA: TGCGCCAGCACGGTACAGGGGAACACTGAAGCTTTCTTT
D: NA; V: TRBV5-1; J: TRBJ2-1; size: NA; CDR3: CASSLGSAVRRNEQFF; DNA: TGCGCCAGCAGCTTGGGCTCAGCGGTTAGGCGCAATGAGCAGTTCTTC
D: NA; V: TRBV5-1; J: TRBJ1-6; size: many; CDR3: CASSFGAGDGNSPLHF; DNA: TGCGCCAGCAGCTTCGGGGCAGGGGACGGGAATTCACCCCTCCACTTT
D: NA; V: TRBV6-5; J: TRBJ1-5; size: few; CDR3: CASSYHRADQPQHF; DNA: TGTGCCAGCAGTTACCACAGGGCCGATCAGCCCCAGCATTTT
D: TRBD2; V: TRBV7-2; J: TRBJ2-5; size: once; CDR3: CASSLVTSAHQETQYF; DNA: TGTGCCAGCAGCTTAGTGACTAGCGCTCACCAAGAGACCCAGTACTTC
D: TRBD1; V: TRBV18; J: TRBJ2-1; size: few; CDR3: CASSQRQGRDNEQFF; DNA: TGTGCCAGCTCACAGCGACAGGGTCGGGACAATGAGCAGTTCTTC
D: NA; V: TRBV20-1; J: TRBJ2-5; size: many; CDR3: CSARVTTKTQYF; DNA: TGCAGTGCTAGAGTCACTACTAAGACCCAGTACTTC
D: NA; V: TRBV5-1; J: TRBJ2-1; size: many; CDR3: CASTRSWGNEQFF; DNA: TGCGCCAGCACTCGGTCCTGGGGCAATGAGCAGTTCTTC
D: TRBD1; V: TRBV5-1; J: TRBJ2-3; size: NA; CDR3: CASSRTLQGAADTQYF; DNA: TGCGCCAGCAGCCGGACCCTACAGGGGGCCGCAGATACGCAGTATTTT
D: NA; V: TRBV7-8; J: TRBJ2-7; size: few; CDR3: CASSWAGRGAYEQYF; DNA: TGTGCCAGCAGCTGGGCGGGTCGGGGAGCCTACGAGCAGTACTTC
D: NA; V: TRBV10-3; J: TRBJ1-6; size: few; CDR3: CAISESSINSPLHF; DNA: TGTGCCATCAGTGAGTCGAGCATTAATTCACCCCTCCACTTT
D: NA; V: TRBV5-1; J: TRBJ1-1; size: NA; CDR3: CASRHLRGTEAFF; DNA: TGCGCCAGCCGCCACCTCCGGGGCACTGAAGCTTTCTTT
D: TRBD1; V: TRBV12-3/TRBV12-4; J: TRBJ1-1; size: NA; CDR3: CASSRGTATEAFF; DNA: TGTGCCAGCAGTCGGGGGACAGCCACTGAAGCTTTCTTT
D: NA; V: TRBV20-1; J: TRBJ2-2; size: few; CDR3: CSARDGSSRGELFF; DNA: TGCAGTGCTAGAGATGGGTCTAGCCGCGGGGAGCTGTTTTTT
D: NA; V: TRBV9; J: TRBJ2-3; size: NA; CDR3: CASSGPAGARDTQYF; DNA: TGTGCCAGCAGCGGGCCCGCGGGGGCGAGAGATACGCAGTATTTT
D: TRBD1; V: TRBV10-1; J: TRBJ1-1; size: many; CDR3: CASGTGTGTEAFF; DNA: TGCGCCAGCGGGACAGGGACGGGCACTGAAGCTTTCTTT
D: TRBD2; V: TRBV7-2; J: TRBJ2-3; size: NA; CDR3: CASSFRSGGAPDTQYF; DNA: TGTGCCAGCAGCTTTCGGAGCGGGGGGGCCCCAGATACGCAGTATTTT
D: TRBD2; V: TRBV12-3/TRBV12-4; J: TRBJ2-3; size: few; CDR3: CASSARLAGFDEDTQYF; DNA: TGTGCCAGCAGCGCGCGGCTAGCGGGCTTCGACGAAGATACGCAGTATTTT
D: TRBD1; V: TRBV7-2; J: TRBJ2-2; size: few; CDR3: CASSSPIPGQAGTGELFF; DNA: TGTGCCAGCAGCTCCCCGATACCGGGACAGGCGGGCACCGGGGAGCTGTTTTTT
D: TRBD2; V: TRBV5-1; J: TRBJ2-1; size: few; CDR3: CASREGTSGRVIHEQFF; DNA: TGCGCCAGCAGGGAAGGGACTAGCGGGAGGGTTATCCATGAGCAGTTCTTC
D: NA; V: TRBV30; J: TRBJ1-2; size: few; CDR3: CAWSDRSHTF; DNA: TGTGCCTGGAGTGACAGGTCCCACACCTTC
D: TRBD2; V: TRBV5-1; J: TRBJ2-5; size: many; CDR3: CASSSSGLAAYQETQYF; DNA: TGCGCCAGCAGCTCCTCCGGACTAGCGGCCTACCAAGAGACCCAGTACTTC
D: TRBD2; V: TRBV20-1; J: TRBJ2-3; size: NA; CDR3: CSASSSGSNQDTQYF; DNA: TGCAGTGCTAGTTCAAGCGGGAGTAATCAAGATACGCAGTATTTT
D: TRBD2; V: TRBV12-3/TRBV12-4; J: TRBJ2-1; size: few; CDR3: CASSHPSGSGDEQFF; DNA: TGTGCCAGCAGTCACCCTAGCGGGAGTGGCGATGAGCAGTTCTTC
D: NA; V: TRBV29-1; J: TRBJ2-2; size: few; CDR3: CSAGFGGELFF; DNA: TGCAGTGCAGGGTTTGGCGGGGAGCTGTTTTTT
D: TRBD2; V: TRBV7-7; J: TRBJ2-3; size: many; CDR3: CASSLRGGPDTQYF; DNA: TGTGCTAGCAGCTTACGCGGGGGGCCAGATACGCAGTATTTT
D: NA; V: TRBV5-8; J: TRBJ1-2; size: NA; CDR3: CASSLDRVAYGYTF; DNA: TGTGCCAGCAGCTTGGACAGGGTGGCCTATGGCTACACCTTC
D: TRBD2; V: TRBV5-1; J: TRBJ2-2; size: many; CDR3: CASTTSGANTGELFF; DNA: TGCGCCAGCACCACTAGCGGAGCGAACACCGGGGAGCTGTTTTTT
D: NA; V: TRBV20-1; J: TRBJ2-3; size: NA; CDR3: CSASDLGTTDTQYF; DNA: TGCAGTGCTAGCGACCTGGGAACTACAGATACGCAGTATTTT
D: NA; V: TRBV12-3/TRBV12-4; J: TRBJ2-1; size: many; CDR3: CASRGGGYNEQFF; DNA: TGTGCCAGCAGAGGAGGGGGCTACAATGAGCAGTTCTTC
D: NA; V: TRBV5-6; J: TRBJ2-1; size: NA; CDR3: CASSLGFSFGEQFF; DNA: TGTGCCAGCAGCTTGGGCTTTTCCTTCGGCGAGCAGTTCTTC
D: NA; V: TRBV29-1; J: TRBJ1-1; size: many; CDR3: CSVELGYTEAFF; DNA: TGCAGCGTTGAACTGGGGTACACTGAAGCTTTCTTT
D: NA; V: TRBV20-1; J: TRBJ1-1; size: few; CDR3: CSASPARGTEAFF; DNA: TGCAGTGCGTCCCCCGCTAGGGGCACTGAAGCTTTCTTT
D: NA; V: TRBV20-1; J: TRBJ2-5; size: NA; CDR3: CSASLTHSETQYF; DNA: TGCAGTGCTTCCCTTACACACTCAGAGACCCAGTACTTC
D: TRBD2; V: TRBV29-1; J: TRBJ2-1; size: NA; CDR3: CSVVSTSGVPYNEQFF; DNA: TGCAGCGTAGTCTCGACTAGCGGAGTCCCTTACAATGAGCAGTTCTTC
D: NA; V: TRBV30; J: TRBJ1-1; size: few; CDR3: CASETVMNTEAFF; DNA: TGTGCCTCGGAGACGGTAATGAACACTGAAGCTTTCTTT
D: NA; V: TRBV20-1; J: TRBJ1-3; size: NA; CDR3: CSARRGSGNTIYF; DNA: TGCAGTGCTCGCAGGGGATCCGGAAACACCATATATTTT
D: NA; V: TRBV20-1; J: TRBJ1-1; size: NA; CDR3: CSARDKVIEAFF; DNA: TGCAGTGCTAGAGATAAGGTTATAGAAGCTTTCTTT
D: NA; V: TRBV7-8; J: TRBJ2-7; size: many; CDR3: CASSLVDNEQYF; DNA: TGTGCCAGCAGCTTGGTCGATAACGAGCAGTACTTC
D: NA; V: TRBV3-1; J: TRBJ1-2; size: NA; CDR3: CASSQDLVGRRAYTF; DNA: TGTGCCAGCAGCCAAGATCTCGTTGGGCGTCGGGCCTACACCTTC
D: TRBD1; V: TRBV5-1; J: TRBJ2-6; size: few; CDR3: CASSLGDRGRSGANVLTF; DNA: TGCGCCAGCAGCTTGGGTGACAGGGGGCGATCTGGGGCCAACGTCCTGACTTTC
D: TRBD2; V: TRBV4-2; J: TRBJ2-7; size: once; CDR3: CASSQAPPSGNYEQYF; DNA: TGTGCCAGCAGCCAAGCTCCGCCTAGCGGGAACTACGAGCAGTACTTC